A single sample gave rise to the 17 T cell receptor beta chains below, sequenced in a study of blood T cell repertoires in COVID-19. Sequencing used immunoSEQ multiplex PCR; TCRdb keeps in-frame clones, though not all of them. This repertoire shows about 200,000 clones, around 87% found once; its top ten account for more than 8.5%. Sequencing was done on a sample of peripheral blood. The receptors originated from a woman aged 50 to 60 with COVID-19, enrolled during active disease.

The rearrangement links TRBV14 to TRBJ1-2; 7 bases line up with TRBD1. The V gene end was trimmed by 4 bases and the J gene end by 2 bases; junction bases not matched to a gene: 1. This CDR3 is 13 amino acids long. Germline values: CDR1 SGHDN, CDR2 FVKESK. CDR3 region: CASSPGQNYGYTF. The DNA for the CDR3 is TGTGCCAGCAGCCCGGGACAGAACTATGGCTACACCTTC.

The chain joins TRBV11-2 to TRBJ2-1; D possibly corresponds to TRBD2 (6 bases). In germline, CDR1 is SGHAT, CDR2 FQNNGV. With 10 bases removed from V and 7 bases from J, the gap between germline ends came to 11 bases. The CDR3 has 11 amino acids. CDR3 in amino acids: CAIRGWNEQFF. CDR3 nucleotide sequence: TGTGCCATTCGGGGGTGGAATGAGCAGTTCTTC.

This sequence joins TRBV7-2 and TRBJ2-3, with D possibly TRBD2 on 6 matching bases. V lost 3 bases, J lost 3 bases, and 19 bases lay in between. Per germline, CDR1 SGHTA and CDR2 FQGNSA. The CDR3 covers 17 residues. CDR3 DNA: TGTGCCAGCAGCTTCCCTAGGCCGGGGGTAAGGACAGATACGCAGTATTTT. This translates into CASSFPRPGVRTDTQYF.

The chain combines TRBV28 with TRBJ1-2; 11 bases map to TRBD1. Trimming removed 2 bases from V and 2 bases from J; junction bases left unmatched: 1. This CDR3 contains 15 residues. Germline V gene sequence: CDR1 MDHEN, CDR2 SYDVKM. CDR3 DNA sequence: TGTGCCAGCAGTTTAGGGACAGGGGGGAACTATGGCTACACCTTC. Translating gives CASSLGTGGNYGYTF.

The chain employs TRBV12-5 and TRBJ2-7; D uncertain. Trimming left V 6 bases short and J 1 base short, with 13 bases between. In germline, CDR1 is LGHNT, CDR2 FRNRAP. This CDR3 is 14 amino acids long. CDR3 bases: TGTGCTAGTGGGGGCGTCGGCCCTTCCTACGAGCAGTACTTC. Encoded protein: CASGGVGPSYEQYF. Combining the CDR3 with reference TRBV12-5 and TRBJ2-7 gives the whole variable domain DARVTQTPRHKVTEMGQEVTMRCQPILGHNTVFWYRQTMMQGLELLAYFRNRAPLDDSGMPKDRFSAEMPDATLATLKIQPSEPRDSAVYFCASGGVGPSYEQYFGPGTRLTVT.

This chain connects TRBV6-2 or TRBV6-3 to TRBJ2-5, with 9 bases matching TRBD1. CDR1 is MNHEY, CDR2 SVGEGT, per germline. V dropped 6 bases and J dropped 5; count of bases not matched to a gene: 7. CDR3 length: 14 amino acids. The CDR3 sequence is CASSSGQGMETQYF. In DNA, the CDR3 is TGTGCCAGCAGCTCCGGACAGGGGATGGAGACCCAGTACTTC.

The chain carries TRBV27 and TRBJ1-1; D possibly corresponds to TRBD1 (5 bases). Germline V gene data show CDR1 as MNHEY and CDR2 as SMNVEV (reference sequence). Trimming cost V 2 bases and J 3 bases, with 10 bases left between them. This CDR3 has 14 amino acids. CDR3 DNA: TGTGCCAGCAGTTTACGCGCCAGGGACACTGAAGCTTTCTTT. This translates into CASSLRARDTEAFF.

The rearrangement uses TRBV6-5 and TRBJ2-7; 7 nucleotides align to TRBD1. V was clipped by 4 bases and J by 0 bases; unmatched bases: 3. Germline CDR1 MNHEY, CDR2 SVGAGI. The CDR3 has 14 amino acids. The CDR3, as DNA: TGTGCCAGCAGTTTGACAGGGCTCTCCTACGAGCAGTACTTC. This gives the protein CASSLTGLSYEQYF.

This clone was counted a few times. The chain recombines TRBV6-1 with TRBJ2-5; D is unresolved. Deletions cut 3 bases from V and 5 bases from J, with 10 bases between. The CDR3 loop spans 13 amino acids. The germline CDR1 and CDR2 sequences are MNHNS and SASEGT. CDR3 protein: CASSEMIGETQYF. The CDR3 DNA is TGTGCCAGCAGTGAGATGATCGGGGAGACCCAGTACTTC.

The J gene is TRBJ1-1, the V gene TRBV5-5; tentatively, D is TRBD1 (5 bases). The V end was cut by 2 bases, the J end by 4 bases, with 9 bases between. The germline gives CDR1 SGHKS, CDR2 YYEKEE (reference sequence). This CDR3 is built from 13 residues. The CDR3 here is CASSFGGGTEAFF. As DNA, the CDR3 is TGTGCCAGCAGCTTTGGCGGGGGCACTGAAGCTTTCTTT.

V usage is TRBV6-5 and J usage is TRBJ1-5; 7 nucleotides line up with TRBD1. This CDR3 contains 13 residues. Germline CDR1 reads MNHEY; CDR2 reads SVGAGI. The V and J ends lost 5 bases and 5 bases, in that order; junction bases with no gene match: 3. The CDR3 loop is CASSRQGDQPQHF. CDR3 DNA sequence: TGTGCCAGCAGTCGACAGGGTGATCAGCCCCAGCATTTT.

In this sample, this clone turned up a few times. This chain links TRBV5-8 with TRBJ2-3; 9 bases are shared with TRBD1. This CDR3 contains 16 residues. The germline V gene encodes CDR1 SGHTS and CDR2 YDEGEE. V lost 4 bases, J lost 1 base, and 7 bases stayed unmatched. The DNA of the CDR3 is TGTGCCAGCAGCCACACACAGGGGGCCCGCACAGATACGCAGTATTTT. Its protein product is CASSHTQGARTDTQYF. The full variable domain, in which reference TRBV5-8 and TRBJ2-3 provide the parts outside the CDR3, is EAGVTQSPTHLIKTRGQQATLRCSPISGHTSVYWYQQALGLGLQFLLWYDEGEERNRGNFPPRFSGRQFPNYSSELNVNALELEDSALYLCASSHTQGARTDTQYFGPGTRLTVL.

The CDR3 nucleotides read TGTGCCAGCGCCCCTGGGGGGGGCAGTCATGGGGACACTGAAGCTTTCTTT. It encodes CASAPGGGSHGDTEAFF. This sequence joins TRBV11-3 and TRBJ1-1, with a weak D call TRBD1 (6 bases). Trimming removed 8 bases from V and 3 bases from J, with 25 bases in between. This CDR3 is 17 amino acids long. The germline V gene has CDR1 SGHNT and CDR2 YENEEA. Full variable domain (missing parts from reference TRBV11-3 and TRBJ1-1): EAGVVQSPRYKIIEKKQPVAFWCNPISGHNTLYWYLQNLGQGPELLIRYENEEAVDDSQLPKDRFSAERLKGVDSTLKIQPAELGDSAVYLCASAPGGGSHGDTEAFFGQGTRLTVV.

The genes are TRBV12-5 and TRBJ2-7, with D perhaps TRBD1 (5 bases). Germline V gene lookup returns CDR1 LGHNT and CDR2 FRNRAP. The V and J ends lost 1 base and 7 bases respectively, with 20 bases between them. The CDR3 totals 16 residues. The DNA for the CDR3 is TGTGCTAGTGGTTTGGATAACTGGGGCAGGGATAGAGAGCAGTACTTC. Encoded protein: CASGLDNWGRDREQYF.

The chain joins TRBV11-3 to TRBJ2-2, with 9 bases aligning to TRBD1. Germline-derived CDR1 and CDR2 are SGHNT and YENEEA. The CDR3 length is 14 residues. V was pared by 5 bases and J by 8 bases, with 6 bases of the junction left unmatched. The DNA of the CDR3 is TGTGCCAGCAGCATCCGGGACAGGGTAGGGGAGCTGTTTTTT. It is translated as CASSIRDRVGELFF.

In its sample, this clone was seen once. The V and J genes are TRBV19 and TRBJ1-5, with D unresolved. Trimming pared 5 bases from V and 0 bases from J, leaving 2 bases between. The germline V gene has CDR1 LNHDA and CDR2 SQIVND (reference sequence). This CDR3 is built from 12 residues. CDR3 sequence: CASSHSNQPQHF. DNA of the CDR3: TGTGCCAGTAGTCATAGCAATCAGCCCCAGCATTTT.

V is TRBV19 and J is TRBJ2-2; 8 bases line up with TRBD1. CDR1 is LNHDA and CDR2 is SQIVND in the germline V gene (reference sequence). The CDR3 is 15 residues long. Losses at the gene ends were 4 bases for V and 5 bases for J; bases not matched to a gene: 6. The CDR3 loop is CASSTGQGRTGELFF. As DNA, the CDR3 is TGTGCCAGTAGTACTGGACAGGGACGAACCGGGGAGCTGTTTTTT.